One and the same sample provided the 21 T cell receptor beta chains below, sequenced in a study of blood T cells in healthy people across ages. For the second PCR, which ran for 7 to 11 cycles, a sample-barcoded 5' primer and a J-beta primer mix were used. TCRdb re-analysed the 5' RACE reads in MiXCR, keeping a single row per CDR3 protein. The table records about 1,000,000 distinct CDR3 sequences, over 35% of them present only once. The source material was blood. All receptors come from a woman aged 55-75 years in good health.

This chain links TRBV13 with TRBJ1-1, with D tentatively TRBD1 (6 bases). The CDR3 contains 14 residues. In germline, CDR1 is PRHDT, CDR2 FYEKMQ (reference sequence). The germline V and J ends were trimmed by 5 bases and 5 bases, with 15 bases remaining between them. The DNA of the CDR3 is TGTGCCAGCAGCGGGACCAGGGGAGGGACTGAAGCTTTCTTT. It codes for CASSGTRGGTEAFF.

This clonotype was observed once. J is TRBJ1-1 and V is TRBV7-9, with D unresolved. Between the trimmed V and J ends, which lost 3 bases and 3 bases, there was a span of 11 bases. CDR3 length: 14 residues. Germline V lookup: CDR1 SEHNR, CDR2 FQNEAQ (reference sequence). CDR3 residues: CASSLVQPDTEAFF. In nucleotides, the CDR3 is TGTGCCAGCAGCTTGGTCCAGCCGGACACTGAAGCTTTCTTT.

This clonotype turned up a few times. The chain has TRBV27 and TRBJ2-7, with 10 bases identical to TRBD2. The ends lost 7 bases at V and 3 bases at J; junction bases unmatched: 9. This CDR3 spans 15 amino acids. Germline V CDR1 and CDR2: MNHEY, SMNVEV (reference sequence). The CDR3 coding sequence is TGTGCCAGCATGCAAGGACTAGCGGAGCGCTACGAGCAGTACTTC. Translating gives CASMQGLAERYEQYF.

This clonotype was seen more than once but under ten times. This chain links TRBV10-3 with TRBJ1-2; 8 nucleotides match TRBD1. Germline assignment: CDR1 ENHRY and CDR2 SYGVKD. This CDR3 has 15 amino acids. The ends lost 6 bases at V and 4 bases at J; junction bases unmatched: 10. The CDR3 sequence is CAISPDRGAFYGYTF. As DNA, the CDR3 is TGTGCCATCAGCCCTGACAGGGGCGCATTCTATGGCTACACCTTC.

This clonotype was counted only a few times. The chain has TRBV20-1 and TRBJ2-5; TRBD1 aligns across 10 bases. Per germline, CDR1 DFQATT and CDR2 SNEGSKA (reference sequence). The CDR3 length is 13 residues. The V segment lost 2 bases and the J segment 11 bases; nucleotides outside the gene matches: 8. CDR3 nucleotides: TGCAGTGCTAGAAGTCGGACAGGGGGTGAGCAGTACTTC. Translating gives CSARSRTGGEQYF.

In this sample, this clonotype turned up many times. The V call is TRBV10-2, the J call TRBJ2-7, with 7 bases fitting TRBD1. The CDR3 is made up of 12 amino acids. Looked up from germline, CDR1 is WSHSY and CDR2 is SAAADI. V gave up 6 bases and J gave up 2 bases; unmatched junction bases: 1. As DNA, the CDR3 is TGCGCCAGCAGGCAGGGGGCCTACGAGCAGTACTTC. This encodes CASRQGAYEQYF.

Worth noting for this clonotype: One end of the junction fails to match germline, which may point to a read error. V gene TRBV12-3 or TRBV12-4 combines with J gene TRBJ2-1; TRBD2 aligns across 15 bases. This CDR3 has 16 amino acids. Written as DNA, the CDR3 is TGTGCCAGCAGTCGGACTAGCGGGAGGGCCGGGAATGGGCAGTTCTTC. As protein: CASSRTSGRAGNGQFF.

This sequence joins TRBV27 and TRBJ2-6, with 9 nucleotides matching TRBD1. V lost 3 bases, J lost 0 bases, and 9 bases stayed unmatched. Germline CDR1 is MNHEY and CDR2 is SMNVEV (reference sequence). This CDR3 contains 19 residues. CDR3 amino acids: CASSFLTGGVSSGANVLTF. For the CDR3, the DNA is TGTGCCAGCAGTTTTCTAACAGGGGGCGTTTCCTCTGGGGCCAACGTCCTGACTTTC.

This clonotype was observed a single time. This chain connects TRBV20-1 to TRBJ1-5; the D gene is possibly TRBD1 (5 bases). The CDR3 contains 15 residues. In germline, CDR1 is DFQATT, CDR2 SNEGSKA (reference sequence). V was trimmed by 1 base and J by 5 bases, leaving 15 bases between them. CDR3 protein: CSARARGEGDQPQHF. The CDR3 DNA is TGCAGTGCTAGAGCCCGGGGAGAAGGGGATCAGCCCCAGCATTTT.

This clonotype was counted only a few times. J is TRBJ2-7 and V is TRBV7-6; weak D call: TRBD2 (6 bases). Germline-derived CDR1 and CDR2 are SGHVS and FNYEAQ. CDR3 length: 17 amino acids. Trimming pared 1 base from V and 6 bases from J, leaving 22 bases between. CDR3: CASSLGGTANLGGEQYF. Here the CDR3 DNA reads TGTGCCAGCAGCTTAGGGGGTACAGCGAACCTGGGGGGCGAGCAGTACTTC. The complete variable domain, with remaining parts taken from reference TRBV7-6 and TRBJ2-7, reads GAGVSQSPRYKVTKRGQDVALRCDPISGHVSLYWYRQALGQGPEFLTYFNYEAQQDKSGLPNDRFSAERPEGSISTLTIQRTEQRDSAMYRCASSLGGTANLGGEQYFGPGTRLTVT.

The CDR3: CSARDSDRGEKLFF. Written as DNA, the CDR3 is TGCAGTGCTAGAGATTCAGACAGGGGTGAAAAACTGTTTTTT. The chain is built from TRBV20-1 and TRBJ1-4; the match to TRBD1 covers 8 bases. The V gene's germline CDR1 is DFQATT and CDR2 SNEGSKA (reference sequence). With 0 bases clipped from V and 7 bases from J, the junction kept 4 bases outside the gene matches. CDR3 length: 14 residues.

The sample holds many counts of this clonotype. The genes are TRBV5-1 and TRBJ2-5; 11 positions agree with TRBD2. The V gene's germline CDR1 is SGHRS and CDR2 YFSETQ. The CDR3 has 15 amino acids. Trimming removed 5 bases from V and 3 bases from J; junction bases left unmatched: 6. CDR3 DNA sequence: TGCGCCAGCAGACAAGGGACTAGCGGTGAAGAGACCCAGTACTTC. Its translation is CASRQGTSGEETQYF.

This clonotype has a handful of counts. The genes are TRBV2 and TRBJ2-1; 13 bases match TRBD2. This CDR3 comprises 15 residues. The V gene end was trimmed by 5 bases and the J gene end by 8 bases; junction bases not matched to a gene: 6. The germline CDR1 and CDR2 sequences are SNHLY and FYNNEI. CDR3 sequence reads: CASSPGLAGEDEQFF. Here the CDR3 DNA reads TGTGCCAGCAGTCCCGGACTAGCGGGAGAGGATGAGCAGTTCTTC.

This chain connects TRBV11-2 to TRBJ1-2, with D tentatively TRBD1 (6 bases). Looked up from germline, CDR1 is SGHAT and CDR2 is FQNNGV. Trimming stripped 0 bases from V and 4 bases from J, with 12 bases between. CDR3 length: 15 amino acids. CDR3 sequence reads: CASSLEGARGYGYTF. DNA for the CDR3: TGTGCCAGCAGCTTAGAGGGGGCTCGGGGCTATGGCTACACCTTC.

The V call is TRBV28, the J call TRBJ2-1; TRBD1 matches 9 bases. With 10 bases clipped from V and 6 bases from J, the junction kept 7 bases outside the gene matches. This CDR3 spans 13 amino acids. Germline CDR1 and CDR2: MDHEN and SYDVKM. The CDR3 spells CAINRGPLNEQFF. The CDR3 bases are TGTGCCATCAACAGGGGGCCCCTCAATGAGCAGTTCTTC.

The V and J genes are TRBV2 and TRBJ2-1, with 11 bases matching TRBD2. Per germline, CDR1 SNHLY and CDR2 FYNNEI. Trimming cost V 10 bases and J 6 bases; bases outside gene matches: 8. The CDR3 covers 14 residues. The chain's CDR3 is CATKPGLAVNEQFF. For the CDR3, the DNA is TGTGCCACCAAACCGGGACTAGCGGTCAATGAGCAGTTCTTC.

The CDR3: CASSLWFASGRAGQETQYF. The CDR3 nucleotides read TGTGCCAGCAGCTTATGGTTCGCTAGCGGGAGGGCCGGCCAAGAGACCCAGTACTTC. This rearrangement joins TRBV7-9 to TRBJ2-5, with 12 bases identical to TRBD2. V dropped 2 bases and J dropped 1; count of bases not matched to a gene: 11. The CDR3 runs to 19 residues. Germline lookup yields CDR1 SEHNR and CDR2 FQNEAQ (reference sequence).

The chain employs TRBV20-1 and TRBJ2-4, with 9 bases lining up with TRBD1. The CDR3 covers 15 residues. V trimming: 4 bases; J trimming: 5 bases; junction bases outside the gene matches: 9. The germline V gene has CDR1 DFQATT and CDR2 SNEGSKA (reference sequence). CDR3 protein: CSATPVRDRENIQYF. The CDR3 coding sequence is TGCAGTGCTACCCCGGTCCGGGACAGGGAAAACATTCAGTACTTC.

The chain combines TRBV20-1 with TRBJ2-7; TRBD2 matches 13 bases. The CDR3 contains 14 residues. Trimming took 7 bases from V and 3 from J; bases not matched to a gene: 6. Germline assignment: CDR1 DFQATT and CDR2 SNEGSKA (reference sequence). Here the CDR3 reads CSVRTSGGLYEQYF. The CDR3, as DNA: TGCAGTGTCAGGACTAGCGGGGGCCTCTACGAGCAGTACTTC.

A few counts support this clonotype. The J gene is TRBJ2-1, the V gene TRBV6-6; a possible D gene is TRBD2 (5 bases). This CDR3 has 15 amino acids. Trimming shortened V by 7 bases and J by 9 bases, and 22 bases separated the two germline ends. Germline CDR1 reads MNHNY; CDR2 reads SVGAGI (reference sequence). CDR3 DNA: TGTGCCAGCACTTTAAGCGGAAATACTCTCGGTGAGCAGTTCTTC. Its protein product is CASTLSGNTLGEQFF.

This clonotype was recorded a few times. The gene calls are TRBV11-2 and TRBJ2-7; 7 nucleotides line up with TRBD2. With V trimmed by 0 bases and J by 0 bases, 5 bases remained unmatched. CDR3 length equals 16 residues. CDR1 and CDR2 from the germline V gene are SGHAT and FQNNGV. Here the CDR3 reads CASSLEGGVPSYEQYF. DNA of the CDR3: TGTGCCAGCAGCTTAGAGGGGGGGGTACCCTCCTACGAGCAGTACTTC.